This entry lists 8 T cell receptor beta chains sequenced from one sample in a study of identifying expanded T cells in peripheral blood. Clones were read by immunoSEQ multiplex PCR, and TCRdb kept only the in-frame ones, dropping some. The sample records about 130,000 clones, approximately 86% being singletons. Input material: blood. The origin of the receptors is a person aged 18 to 70 in good health.

This clone was detected only once. The chain employs TRBV4-1 and TRBJ1-1, with TRBD1 identical over 7 bases. Germline-derived CDR1 and CDR2 are MGHRA and YSYEKL. This CDR3 is built from 15 residues. V trimming: 0 bases; J trimming: 2 bases; junction bases outside the gene matches: 3. CDR3 protein: CASSQERGQNTEAFF. The CDR3 coding sequence is TGCGCCAGCAGCCAAGAAAGGGGGCAAAACACTGAAGCTTTCTTT.

The chain is built from TRBV5-1 and TRBJ2-7; 9 bases are shared with TRBD2. Germline assignment: CDR1 SGHRS and CDR2 YFSETQ. The length of the CDR3 is 17 residues. J lost 1 base, V lost 2 bases, and 10 bases had no gene match. CDR3 in DNA: TGCGCCAGCAGCTTACTTCCTGTAGCGGGGGAGTCCTACGAGCAGTACTTC. Translating gives CASSLLPVAGESYEQYF. Full variable domain (missing parts from reference TRBV5-1 and TRBJ2-7): KAGVTQTPRYLIKTRGQQVTLSCSPISGHRSVSWYQQTPGQGLQFLFEYFSETQRNKGNFPGRFSGRQFSNSRSEMNVSTLELGDSALYLCASSLLPVAGESYEQYFGPGTRLTVT.

For the CDR3, the DNA is TGCGCCAGCAGCCAAGTTTTCTCGGGAGCGGGGGAGCAGTACTTC. This translates into CASSQVFSGAGEQYF. The chain combines TRBV4-1 with TRBJ2-7; the match to TRBD2 covers 7 bases. The trim removed 1 base at V and 7 bases at J, leaving 10 bases unmatched. This CDR3 is 15 amino acids long. The germline gives CDR1 MGHRA, CDR2 YSYEKL.

This rearrangement joins TRBV10-2 to TRBJ1-1; D is unclear. CDR1 WSHSY and CDR2 SAAADI come from the germline V gene. Trimming shortened V by 3 bases and J by 0 bases, and 11 bases separated the two germline ends. The CDR3 is 15 amino acids. The CDR3 is CASSESAAVNTEAFF. The CDR3 bases are TGCGCCAGCAGTGAAAGCGCAGCCGTGAACACTGAAGCTTTCTTT.

This sequence joins TRBV18 and TRBJ2-7, with 7 positions matching TRBD1. V lost 3 bases to trimming and J lost 2 bases; unmatched junction nucleotides: 4. The germline gives CDR1 KGHSH, CDR2 LQKENI. CDR3 length: 14 residues. The DNA for the CDR3 is TGTGCCAGCTCACCTCGGGACAGACCCTACGAGCAGTACTTC. Translating it yields CASSPRDRPYEQYF.

The chain combines TRBV29-1 with TRBJ2-7; D uncertain. This CDR3 comprises 13 residues. The V and J ends lost 4 bases and 3 bases respectively, with 13 bases between them. CDR1 SQVTM and CDR2 ANQGSEA come from the germline V gene. DNA of the CDR3: TGCAGCGTTGGCTTCCAGCAACGCTACGAGCAGTACTTC. Its translation is CSVGFQQRYEQYF.

This clone has ten or more counts. The V and J genes are TRBV4-3 and TRBJ1-2; D uncertain. CDR1 is LGHNA, CDR2 YSLEER, per germline. Trimming removed 5 bases from V and 7 bases from J, with 11 bases in between. The CDR3 sequence is 12 residues long. CDR3: CASSNREGGYTF. CDR3 in DNA: TGCGCCAGCAGCAACAGAGAGGGTGGCTACACCTTC.

The CDR3 DNA is TGTGCCAGCAGTGACCTCGGGACTAGCGGGAACAATGAGCAGTTCTTC. Translating it yields CASSDLGTSGNNEQFF. V and J are TRBV6-4 and TRBJ2-1, with 13 bases fitting TRBD2. Looked up from germline, CDR1 is MRHNA and CDR2 is SNTAGT. The CDR3 covers 16 residues. The ends lost 2 bases at V and 5 bases at J; junction bases unmatched: 3.